The entry that follows covers one TCR beta chain sequence. This record comes from a study of shared clonotypes between healthy human individuals. The overall study: Serving as donors were a couple of women and a few men, whose ages spanned 18 to 49.

Here immunoSEQ multiplex PCR was the method, and the copy in TCRdb shows in-frame clones only, minus some. In the table there are about 600,000 clones, roughly 95% of which are singletons. CD45RO-negative cells were positively selected for CCR7, leaving out terminally differentiated effector memory CD45RA+ cells. The length of the CDR3 is 13 residues. Trimming cost V 4 bases and J 5 bases, with 12 bases left between them. CDR1 and CDR2 from the germline V gene are MNHEY and SMNVEV (reference sequence). This receptor was obtained from a woman between 25 and 40 years old in good health. The sample was naive CD8+ T cells sorted from blood. J is TRBJ2-7 and V is TRBV27; D gene unclear. CDR3 protein: CASSSLSGHEQYF. CDR3 in DNA: TGTGCCAGCAGTTCATTATCCGGCCACGAGCAGTACTTC.